The 6 T cell receptor beta chains reported below all come from one sample, sequenced in a study of blood T cell repertoires in COVID-19. Using immunoSEQ multiplex PCR, the repertoire was profiled, and TCRdb retains in-frame clones only, with some absent. This repertoire shows over 30,000 clones, roughly four fifths found once; its top ten account for approximately 40%. Sequencing was carried out using peripheral blood. These receptors were collected from a man aged 80 or over with active or convalescent COVID-19.

The V call is TRBV7-8, the J call TRBJ1-1; 8 bases line up with TRBD1. This CDR3 comprises 15 residues. Per the germline V gene, CDR1 is SGHVS and CDR2 is FQNEAQ. The trim removed 3 bases at V and 2 bases at J, leaving 5 bases unmatched. CDR3: CASSFGTGINTEAFF. In DNA form, the CDR3 reads TGTGCCAGCAGCTTCGGGACAGGTATTAACACTGAAGCTTTCTTT.

The chain has TRBV30 and TRBJ2-3; D perhaps matches TRBD2 (6 bases). The CDR3 runs 16 residues. From germline, CDR1 is GTSNPN and CDR2 SVGIG (reference sequence). V was trimmed by 1 base and J by 2 bases, leaving 16 bases between them. CDR3 amino acids: CAWSDAAGALTDTQYF. The CDR3 DNA follows: TGTGCCTGGAGTGATGCAGCGGGCGCGCTCACAGATACGCAGTATTTT.

The rearrangement joins TRBV7-9 to TRBJ2-1, with D maybe TRBD2 (5 bases). The CDR3 loop spans 12 amino acids. Germline assignment: CDR1 SEHNR and CDR2 FQNEAQ (reference sequence). Between the trimmed V and J ends, which lost 4 bases and 8 bases, there was a span of 9 bases. The CDR3, as DNA: TGTGCCAGCAGCTCACTAGAGGATGAGCAGTTCTTC. Its translation: CASSSLEDEQFF.

The chain joins TRBV28 to TRBJ1-2, with D hard to call. Trimming left V 4 bases short and J 5 bases short, with 5 bases between. Looked up from germline, CDR1 is MDHEN and CDR2 is SYDVKM. The CDR3 loop spans 11 amino acids. CDR3 bases: TGTGCCAGCAGTTCCAGATATGGCTACACCTTC. Translating gives CASSSRYGYTF.

This clone was seen a single time. The rearrangement links TRBV11-3 to TRBJ2-3; maybe TRBD2 (5 bases). Trimming shortened V by 1 base and J by 1 base, and 12 bases separated the two germline ends. In germline, CDR1 is SGHNT, CDR2 YENEEA. The CDR3 contains 16 residues. CDR3 loop: CASSLGRRAGTDTQYF. The CDR3 nucleotides read TGTGCCAGCAGCTTAGGCCGGCGGGCAGGCACAGATACGCAGTATTTT.

The chain carries TRBV6-5 and TRBJ2-5; 10 bases align to TRBD2. Looked up from germline, CDR1 is MNHEY and CDR2 is SVGAGI. V gave up 6 bases and J gave up 5 bases; unmatched junction bases: 6. The CDR3 has 14 residues. CDR3 DNA: TGTGCCAGCAGGACCAGCGGGAGGGATGAGACCCAGTACTTC. Protein sequence: CASRTSGRDETQYF.